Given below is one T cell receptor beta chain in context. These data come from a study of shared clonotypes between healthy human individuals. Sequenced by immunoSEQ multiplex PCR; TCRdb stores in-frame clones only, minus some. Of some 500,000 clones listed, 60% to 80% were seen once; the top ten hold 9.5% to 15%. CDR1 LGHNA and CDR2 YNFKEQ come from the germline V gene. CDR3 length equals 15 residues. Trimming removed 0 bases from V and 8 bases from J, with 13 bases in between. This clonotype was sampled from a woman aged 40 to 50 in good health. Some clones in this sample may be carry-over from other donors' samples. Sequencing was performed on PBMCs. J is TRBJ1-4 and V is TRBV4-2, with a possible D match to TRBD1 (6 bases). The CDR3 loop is CASSQDRQGREKLFF. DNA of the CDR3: TGTGCCAGCAGCCAAGATCGGCAGGGGCGGGAAAAACTGTTTTTT.